This TCR beta chain was documented in a study of CD8 T cells in ankylosing spondylitis. Whole-study findings and limits: Blood from ankylosing spondylitis patients appeared to carry a characteristic eight-variant TCR beta motif.

Trimming shortened V by 3 bases and J by 4 bases, and 12 bases separated the two germline ends. CDR1 SNHLY and CDR2 FYNNEI come from the germline V gene. CDR3 length: 14 residues. This clonotype has only a few counts. Antigen specificity is unknown. A single record per CDR3 protein comes from TCRdb applying MiXCR to the 5' RACE reads. The sample holds a few hundred thousand distinct CDR3 sequences; 20% to 25% are singletons and the top ten take roughly 16%. This chain joins TRBV2 and TRBJ1-1, with a possible D match to TRBD1 (5 bases). This clonotype was obtained from a male donor with ankylosing spondylitis. What was sequenced was blood, either unsorted or a sorted T cell fraction (not recorded which). CDR3 DNA: TGTGCCAGCAGTGAGGGGCTCTGGGGCACTGAAGCTTTCTTT. Protein product: CASSEGLWGTEAFF.